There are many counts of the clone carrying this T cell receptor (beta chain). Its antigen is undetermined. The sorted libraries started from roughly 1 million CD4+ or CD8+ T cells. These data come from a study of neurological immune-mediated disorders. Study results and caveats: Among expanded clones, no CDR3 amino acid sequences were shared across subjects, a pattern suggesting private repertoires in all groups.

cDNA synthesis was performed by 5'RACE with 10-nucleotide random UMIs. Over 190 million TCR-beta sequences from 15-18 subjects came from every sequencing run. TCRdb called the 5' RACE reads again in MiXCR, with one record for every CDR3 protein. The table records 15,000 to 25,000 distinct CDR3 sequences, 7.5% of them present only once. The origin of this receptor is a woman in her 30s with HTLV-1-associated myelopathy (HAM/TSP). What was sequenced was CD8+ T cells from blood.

The DNA of the CDR3 is TGTGCCAGCAGCAAGACAGGGTACGGCGAAAAACTGTTTTTT. This sequence encodes CASSKTGYGEKLFF. The chain recombines TRBV6-5 with TRBJ1-4; 7 nucleotides agree with TRBD1. V lost 6 bases and J lost 8; bases outside the gene matches: 9. Germline assignment: CDR1 MNHEY and CDR2 SVGAGI. This CDR3 region has 14 residues.